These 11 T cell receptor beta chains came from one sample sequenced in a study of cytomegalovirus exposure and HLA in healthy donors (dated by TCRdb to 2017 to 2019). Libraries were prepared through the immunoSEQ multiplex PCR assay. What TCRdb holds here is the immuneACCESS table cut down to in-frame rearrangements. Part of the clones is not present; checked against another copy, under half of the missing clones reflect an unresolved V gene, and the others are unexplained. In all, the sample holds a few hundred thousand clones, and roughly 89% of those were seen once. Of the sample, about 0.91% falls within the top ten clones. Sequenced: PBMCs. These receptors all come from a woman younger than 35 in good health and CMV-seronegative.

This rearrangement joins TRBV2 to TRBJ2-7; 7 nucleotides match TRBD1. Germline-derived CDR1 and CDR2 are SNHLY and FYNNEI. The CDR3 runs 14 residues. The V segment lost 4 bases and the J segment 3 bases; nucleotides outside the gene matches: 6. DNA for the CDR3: TGTGCCAGCAGTGTCGACAGGGTAATCTACGAGCAGTACTTC. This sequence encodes CASSVDRVIYEQYF.

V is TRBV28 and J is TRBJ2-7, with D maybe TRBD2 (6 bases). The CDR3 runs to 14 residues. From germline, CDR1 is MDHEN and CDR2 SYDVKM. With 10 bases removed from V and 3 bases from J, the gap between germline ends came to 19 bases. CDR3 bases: TGTGCCACCAAGCCATCCTGGGGGGACTACGAGCAGTACTTC. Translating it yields CATKPSWGDYEQYF.

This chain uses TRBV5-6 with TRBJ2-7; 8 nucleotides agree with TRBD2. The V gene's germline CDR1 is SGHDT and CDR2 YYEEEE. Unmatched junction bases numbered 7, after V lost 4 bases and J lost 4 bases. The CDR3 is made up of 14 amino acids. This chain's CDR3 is CASSPGAGEYEQYF. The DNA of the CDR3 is TGTGCCAGCAGCCCCGGAGCGGGAGAGTACGAGCAGTACTTC. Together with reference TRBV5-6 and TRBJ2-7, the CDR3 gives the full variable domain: DAGVTQSPTHLIKTRGQQVTLRCSPKSGHDTVSWYQQALGQGPQFIFQYYEEEERQRGNFPDRFSGHQFPNYSSELNVNALLLGDSALYLCASSPGAGEYEQYFGPGTRLTVT.

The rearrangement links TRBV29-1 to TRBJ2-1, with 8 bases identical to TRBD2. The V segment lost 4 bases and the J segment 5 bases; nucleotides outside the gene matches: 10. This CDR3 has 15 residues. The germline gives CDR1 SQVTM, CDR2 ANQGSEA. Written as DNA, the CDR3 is TGCAGCGTTGCGGCGGGAGGTGGTTGGGACAATGAGCAGTTCTTC. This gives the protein CSVAAGGGWDNEQFF.

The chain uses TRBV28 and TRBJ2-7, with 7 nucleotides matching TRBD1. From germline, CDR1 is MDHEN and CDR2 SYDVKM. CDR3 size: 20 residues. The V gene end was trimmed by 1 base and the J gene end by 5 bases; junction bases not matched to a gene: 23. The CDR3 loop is CASSLLGGLKPRDRPHEQYF. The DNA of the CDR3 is TGTGCCAGCAGTTTATTAGGGGGCTTGAAGCCTAGGGATAGGCCCCACGAGCAGTACTTC. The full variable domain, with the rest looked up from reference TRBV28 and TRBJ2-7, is DVKVTQSSRYLVKRTGEKVFLECVQDMDHENMFWYRQDPGLGLRLIYFSYDVKMKEKGDIPEGYSVSREKKERFSLILESASTNQTSMYLCASSLLGGLKPRDRPHEQYFGPGTRLTVT.

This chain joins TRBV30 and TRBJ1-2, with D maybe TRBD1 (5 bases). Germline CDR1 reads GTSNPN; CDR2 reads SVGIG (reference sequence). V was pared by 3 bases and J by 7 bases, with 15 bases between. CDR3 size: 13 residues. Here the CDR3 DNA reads TGTGCCTGGAGCGGGGGGGGAGATGGTGGCTACACCTTC. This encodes CAWSGGGDGGYTF.

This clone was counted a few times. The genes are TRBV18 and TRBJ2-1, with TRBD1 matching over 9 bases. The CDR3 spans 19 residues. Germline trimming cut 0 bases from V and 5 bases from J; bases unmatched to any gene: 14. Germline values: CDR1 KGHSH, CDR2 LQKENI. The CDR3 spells CASSPPAGQGPPSNNEQFF. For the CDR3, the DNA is TGTGCCAGCTCACCACCGGCGGGACAGGGTCCCCCCAGTAACAATGAGCAGTTCTTC.

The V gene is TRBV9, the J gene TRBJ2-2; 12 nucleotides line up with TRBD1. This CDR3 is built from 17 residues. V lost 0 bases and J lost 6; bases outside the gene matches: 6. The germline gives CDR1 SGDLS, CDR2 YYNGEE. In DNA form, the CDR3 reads TGTGCCAGCAGCGTAGGGGAGGGACAGGGGGCTGCCGGGGAGCTGTTTTTT. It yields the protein CASSVGEGQGAAGELFF. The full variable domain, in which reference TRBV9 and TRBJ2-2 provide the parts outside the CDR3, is DSGVTQTPKHLITATGQRVTLRCSPRSGDLSVYWYQQSLDQGLQFLIQYYNGEERAKGNILERFSAQQFPDLHSELNLSSLELGDSALYFCASSVGEGQGAAGELFFGEGSRLTVL.

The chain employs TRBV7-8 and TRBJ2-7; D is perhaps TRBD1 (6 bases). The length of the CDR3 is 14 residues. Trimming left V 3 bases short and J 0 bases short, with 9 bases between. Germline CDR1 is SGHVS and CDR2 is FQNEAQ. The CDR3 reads CASSLGTFSYEQYF. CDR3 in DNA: TGTGCCAGCAGCTTGGGGACATTCTCCTACGAGCAGTACTTC. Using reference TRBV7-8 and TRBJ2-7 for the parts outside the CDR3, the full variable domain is GAGVSQSPRYKVAKRGQDVALRCDPISGHVSLFWYQQALGQGPEFLTYFQNEAQLDKSGLPSDRFFAERPEGSVSTLKIQRTQQEDSAVYLCASSLGTFSYEQYFGPGTRLTVT.

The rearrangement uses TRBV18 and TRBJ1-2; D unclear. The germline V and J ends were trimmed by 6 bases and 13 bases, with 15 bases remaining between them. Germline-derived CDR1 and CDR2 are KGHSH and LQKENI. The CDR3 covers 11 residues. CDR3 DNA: TGTGCCAGCTCGCGCGGGGAGGGTAGCACCTTC. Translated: CASSRGEGSTF.

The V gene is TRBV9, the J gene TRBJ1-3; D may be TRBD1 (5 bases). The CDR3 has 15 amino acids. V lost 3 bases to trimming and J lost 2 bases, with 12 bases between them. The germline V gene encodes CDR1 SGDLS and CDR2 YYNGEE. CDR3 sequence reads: CASSGRGRTGNTIYF. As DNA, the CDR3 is TGTGCCAGCAGCGGTAGGGGCAGAACTGGAAACACCATATATTTT.